The 23 T cell receptor beta chains reported below all come from one sample, sequenced in a study of post-analysis software for immune sequencing data. Study results and limitations: Higher frequency in patients than in controls was seen for five TRBV segments, with TRBV5-6, TRBV5-1 and TRBV20-1 among them.

No antigen has been identified for these receptors. Unique molecular identifiers were present in the TCR beta cDNA libraries. TCRdb redid the calling of the PCR reads with MiXCR, one entry per CDR3 protein. This sample has hundreds of thousands of distinct CDR3 sequences, with 53% found just once. Material: blood. All receptors derive from a girl aged 5-17 years with multiple sclerosis.

The chain is built from TRBV2 and TRBJ2-1; D is uncertain. There are 15 residues in the CDR3. CDR1 SNHLY and CDR2 FYNNEI come from the germline V gene. Between the trimmed V and J ends, which lost 5 bases and 3 bases, there was a span of 14 bases. In DNA, the CDR3 is TGTGCCAGCAGTTCTTCCCGGTCTCTCTACAATGAGCAGTTCTTC. Translating it yields CASSSSRSLYNEQFF.

This clonotype appeared a few times. The V call is TRBV2, the J call TRBJ1-5; D gene uncertain. Trimming shortened V by 3 bases and J by 2 bases, and 8 bases separated the two germline ends. This CDR3 is 14 amino acids long. The germline V gene has CDR1 SNHLY and CDR2 FYNNEI. CDR3 coding DNA: TGTGCCAGCAGTGATCTGGGAGGCAATCAGCCCCAGCATTTT. This encodes CASSDLGGNQPQHF.

As concerns this clonotype: At one end, the junction sequence differs from germline, possibly due to a read error. The CDR3 DNA sequence: TGTGCCAGCAGTGAAGCCTCGAACGCTGAAGCTTTCTTT. Its protein is CASSEASNAEAFF. This chain links TRBV6-1 with TRBJ1-1; D gene ambiguous. CDR1 is MNHNS, CDR2 SASEGT, per germline. The CDR3 length is 13 residues.

The J gene is TRBJ2-5, the V gene TRBV3-1, with D perhaps matching TRBD2 (5 bases). CDR3 size: 19 residues. CDR1 LGHDT and CDR2 YNNKEL come from the germline V gene (reference sequence). The V and J ends lost 4 bases and 5 bases respectively, with 29 bases between them. DNA of the CDR3: TGTGCCAGCAGCCCGACCAGTAGCCGGGGTTTCGTCCGTTGGGAGACCCAGTACTTC. This translates into CASSPTSSRGFVRWETQYF.

The rearrangement uses TRBV7-2 and TRBJ1-2; D ambiguous. V lost 0 bases and J lost 4, with 15 bases in between. CDR1 is SGHTA, CDR2 FQGNSA, per germline. The CDR3 covers 16 residues. CDR3 amino acids: CASSLASGVTSYGYTF. CDR3 nucleotide sequence: TGTGCCAGCAGCTTAGCGTCAGGCGTGACATCCTATGGCTACACCTTC.

The chain recombines TRBV20-1 with TRBJ2-7; unclear D gene. V was trimmed by 0 bases and J by 5 bases, leaving 8 bases between them. This CDR3 has 12 residues. Looked up from germline, CDR1 is DFQATT and CDR2 is SNEGSKA (reference sequence). As DNA, the CDR3 is TGCAGTGCTAGAGAATCAGGCCACGAGCAGTACTTC. Its translation is CSARESGHEQYF.

This rearrangement joins TRBV12-3 or TRBV12-4 to TRBJ2-3, with 7 bases aligning to TRBD1. The V segment lost 6 bases and the J segment 1 base; nucleotides outside the gene matches: 7. This CDR3 is built from 15 residues. The CDR3 spells CASSDRDRRTDTQYF. The CDR3 DNA is TGTGCCAGCAGCGACCGGGACAGACGCACAGATACGCAGTATTTT.

This chain links TRBV9 with TRBJ2-3, with 14 bases aligning to TRBD2. The CDR3 sequence is 16 residues long. V was clipped by 3 bases and J by 6 bases; unmatched bases: 6. Germline loops: CDR1 SGDLS, CDR2 YYNGEE. CDR3 coding DNA: TGTGCCAGCAGCGCCGGACTAGCGGGAGGCGGGGATACGCAGTATTTT. It encodes CASSAGLAGGGDTQYF.

J is TRBJ2-7 and V is TRBV3-1, with 12 nucleotides matching TRBD2. This CDR3 has 16 residues. CDR1 and CDR2 from the germline V gene are LGHDT and YNNKEL (reference sequence). V lost 4 bases to trimming and J lost 0 bases; unmatched junction nucleotides: 4. CDR3 residues: CASSRGLAGHSYEQYF. CDR3 coding DNA: TGTGCCAGCAGCCGAGGACTAGCGGGACACTCCTACGAGCAGTACTTC.

This clonotype was observed a few times. The chain combines TRBV14 with TRBJ2-1, with TRBD2 matching over 7 bases. The germline gives CDR1 SGHDN, CDR2 FVKESK. The junction had 4 bases not matched to a gene; V was cut back by 1 base and J by 10 bases. There are 13 residues in the CDR3. CDR3 in amino acids: CASSQVGAGEQFF. The CDR3 region has the DNA TGTGCCAGCAGCCAAGTAGGAGCGGGGGAGCAGTTCTTC.

This chain uses TRBV14 with TRBJ2-5; D not resolved. The DNA matches TRBJ2-7 better at its end, which makes the J call doubtful. CDR3 length equals 14 residues. The germline gives CDR1 SGHDN, CDR2 FVKESK. The CDR3 loop reads CASSQDWARDEQYF. The CDR3 DNA sequence: TGTGCCAGCAGCCAAGATTGGGCTAGGGACGAGCAGTACTTC.

This sequence joins TRBV5-1 and TRBJ1-5; 7 nucleotides match TRBD1. CDR3 length: 15 amino acids. With V trimmed by 4 bases and J by 4 bases, 8 bases remained unmatched. Germline-derived CDR1 and CDR2 are SGHRS and YFSETQ. In nucleotides, the CDR3 is TGCGCCAGCAGCCCGGGGACAGATCAAAATCAGCCCCAGCATTTT. Translated: CASSPGTDQNQPQHF.

The chain joins TRBV20-1 to TRBJ2-3, with 11 positions matching TRBD2. The germline gives CDR1 DFQATT, CDR2 SNEGSKA (reference sequence). With V trimmed by 4 bases and J by 3 bases, 3 bases remained unmatched. The CDR3 totals 14 residues. CDR3 in DNA: TGCAGTGCTAAGACTAGCGGGGCGACAGATACGCAGTATTTT. This encodes CSAKTSGATDTQYF.

This clonotype was recorded a few times. The genes are TRBV7-9 and TRBJ2-1; TRBD2 is a possible D gene (5 bases). Per the germline V gene, CDR1 is SEHNR and CDR2 is FQNEAQ (reference sequence). This CDR3 spans 12 amino acids. Between the trimmed V and J ends, which lost 4 bases and 12 bases, there was a span of 13 bases. CDR3 loop: CASSWETMSQFF. DNA of the CDR3: TGTGCCAGCAGCTGGGAGACTATGTCGCAGTTCTTC.

J is TRBJ2-7 and V is TRBV30; tentatively, D is TRBD1 (6 bases). This CDR3 region has 15 residues. V was trimmed by 2 bases and J by 3 bases, leaving 17 bases between them. CDR1 is GTSNPN and CDR2 is SVGIG in the germline V gene (reference sequence). Written as DNA, the CDR3 is TGTGCCTGGAGTAAACAGGGTCCCGGGGACTACGAGCAGTACTTC. Protein sequence: CAWSKQGPGDYEQYF.

The rearrangement joins TRBV9 to TRBJ1-4, with D unclear. V gave up 3 bases and J gave up 8 bases, with 11 bases separating them. Germline V gives CDR1 SGDLS, CDR2 YYNGEE. The CDR3 extends over 13 amino acids. The CDR3 loop is CASSATPREKLFF. CDR3 in DNA: TGTGCCAGCAGCGCCACACCTAGGGAAAAACTGTTTTTT.

The chain couples TRBV13 to TRBJ2-3; 11 nucleotides line up with TRBD2. This CDR3 comprises 18 residues. The V segment lost 5 bases and the J segment 2 bases; nucleotides outside the gene matches: 12. Looked up from germline, CDR1 is PRHDT and CDR2 is FYEKMQ (reference sequence). The CDR3: CASSPGTSGRRNTDTQYF. The CDR3 nucleotides read TGTGCCAGCAGCCCCGGGACTAGCGGACGTAGGAACACAGATACGCAGTATTTT. Looking up the rest from reference TRBV13 and TRBJ2-3 gives the full variable domain: AAGVIQSPRHLIKEKRETATLKCYPIPRHDTVYWYQQGPGQDPQFLISFYEKMQSDKGSIPDRFSAQQFSDYHSELNMSSLELGDSALYFCASSPGTSGRRNTDTQYFGPGTRLTVL.

The chain employs TRBV7-3 and TRBJ1-2; the D gene is possibly TRBD1 (6 bases). V lost 3 bases and J 8 bases, leaving 13 bases between the germline ends. This CDR3 is 13 amino acids long. The germline CDR1 and CDR2 sequences are SGHTA and FQGTGA. The DNA of the CDR3 is TGTGCCAGCAGCTTGGACAGTCTGGGAGGCTACACCTTC. Residues: CASSLDSLGGYTF. Drawing the rest from reference TRBV7-3 and TRBJ1-2, the complete variable domain is GAGVSQTPSNKVTEKGKYVELRCDPISGHTALYWYRQSLGQGPEFLIYFQGTGAADDSGLPNDRFFAVRPEGSVSTLKIQRTERGDSAVYLCASSLDSLGGYTFGSGTRLTVV.

The chain couples TRBV7-9 to TRBJ1-4; the match to TRBD1 covers 7 bases. The CDR3 extends over 15 amino acids. Losses at the gene ends were 1 base for V and 8 bases for J; bases not matched to a gene: 7. Germline V gene data show CDR1 as SEHNR and CDR2 as FQNEAQ (reference sequence). CDR3 in DNA: TGTGCCAGCAGCTTAGGGACCGGGACAGCGGAAAAACTGTTTTTT. Amino acid sequence: CASSLGTGTAEKLFF.

Remarks on this clonotype: A much bigger clone sits one base away, suggesting this may be a read error. V usage is TRBV5-6 and J usage is TRBJ1-2; D gene unclear. The germline V gene encodes CDR1 SGHDT and CDR2 YYEEEE. The CDR3 spans 15 residues. The DNA of the CDR3 is TGTGTCAGCAGCTTGGCTTGGGGAAGGGACTATGGCTACACCTTC. Translated: CVSSLAWGRDYGYTF.

This clonotype showed up just once. The chain recombines TRBV29-1 with TRBJ1-1; possibly TRBD1 for D (5 bases). Trimming cost V 2 bases and J 5 bases, with 9 bases left between them. This CDR3 spans 12 amino acids. CDR1 and CDR2 (germline): SQVTM, ANQGSEA. The CDR3 DNA is TGCAGCGTTGAACGGGGGGGAACTGAAGCTTTCTTT. This codes for CSVERGGTEAFF.

A word on this clonotype: At one boundary the junction diverges from the germline segment, which might be a read error. The V and J genes are TRBV9 and TRBJ2-1, with 11 bases lining up with TRBD2. This CDR3 region has 16 residues. Germline V gene lookup returns CDR1 SGDLS and CDR2 YYNGEE. The CDR3 DNA reads as TGTGCCAGCGGCGTAGCCCCAATAGCGGGAGGGAGGGAGCAGTTCTTC. Translation: CASGVAPIAGGREQFF.

The chain couples TRBV7-6 to TRBJ2-7, with D tentatively TRBD2 (6 bases). V lost 4 bases and J 6 bases, leaving 16 bases between the germline ends. The CDR3 runs to 14 residues. Germline V gene sequence: CDR1 SGHVS, CDR2 FNYEAQ. CDR3 in amino acids: CASSSVLASVEQYF. The CDR3 coding sequence is TGTGCCAGCAGCTCTGTTTTGGCTAGCGTCGAGCAGTACTTC.